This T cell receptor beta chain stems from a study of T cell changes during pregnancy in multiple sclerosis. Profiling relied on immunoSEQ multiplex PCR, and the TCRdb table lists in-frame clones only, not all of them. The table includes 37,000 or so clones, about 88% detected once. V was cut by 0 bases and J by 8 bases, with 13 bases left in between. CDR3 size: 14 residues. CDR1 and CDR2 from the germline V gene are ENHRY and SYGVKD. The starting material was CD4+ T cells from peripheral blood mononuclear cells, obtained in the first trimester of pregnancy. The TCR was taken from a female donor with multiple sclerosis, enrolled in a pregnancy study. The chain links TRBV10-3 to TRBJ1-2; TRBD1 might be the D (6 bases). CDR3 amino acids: CAISESGTGSGYTF. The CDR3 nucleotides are TGTGCCATCAGTGAGTCGGGTACAGGGAGCGGCTACACCTTC.